The 23 T cell receptor beta chains in this list originate from one sample, sequenced in a study of blood T cells in healthy people across ages. A second PCR, run for roughly 6 to 11 cycles, used a sample-barcoded 5' primer plus a J-beta primer mix. One entry per CDR3 protein results from TCRdb running MiXCR on the 5' RACE reads. In the table there are 540,000 or so distinct CDR3 sequences, 24% of which are singletons. These data were also reused for a study on T cells of mothers and their children.

Material for sequencing was blood. All receptors come from a boy aged 5-17 years in good health.

A few counts support this clonotype. V usage is TRBV5-1 and J usage is TRBJ2-1; weak D call: TRBD2 (6 bases). This CDR3 has 15 residues. CDR1 is SGHRS, CDR2 YFSETQ, per germline. V was cut by 3 bases and J by 6 bases, with 16 bases left in between. The CDR3 protein is CASSSGTLKLNEQFF. The CDR3 DNA sequence: TGCGCCAGCAGCTCCGGGACTCTCAAACTCAATGAGCAGTTCTTC.

The rearrangement uses TRBV20-1 and TRBJ2-5; 13 bases fit TRBD2. This CDR3 contains 16 residues. The junction had 3 bases not matched to a gene; V was cut back by 1 base and J by 1 base. Looked up from germline, CDR1 is DFQATT and CDR2 is SNEGSKA (reference sequence). CDR3 in amino acids: CSARGGTSGTQETQYF. Here the CDR3 DNA reads TGCAGTGCTAGAGGTGGGACTAGCGGGACCCAAGAGACCCAGTACTTC.

This clonotype was counted between two and nine times. The gene calls are TRBV15 and TRBJ2-5; no reliable D call. The CDR3 totals 12 residues. Trimming removed 0 bases at V and 7 bases at J, with 6 bases between. CDR1 LNHNV and CDR2 YYDKDF come from the germline V gene (reference sequence). CDR3 DNA: TGTGCCACCAGCAGAGAAGTGGGGACCCAGTACTTC. Translated, it gives CATSREVGTQYF.

Only a few counts were recorded for this clonotype. This chain links TRBV10-2 with TRBJ1-2; 8 bases line up with TRBD1. J lost 3 bases, V lost 7 bases, and 7 bases had no gene match. Germline CDR1 WSHSY, CDR2 SAAADI. The CDR3 covers 14 residues. CDR3 nucleotide sequence: TGCGCCAGCATCCGACAGGGGACGTACTATGGCTACACCTTC. It yields the protein CASIRQGTYYGYTF.

The chain joins TRBV3-1 to TRBJ2-7; TRBD2 aligns across 8 bases. There are 17 residues in the CDR3. The germline V gene encodes CDR1 LGHDT and CDR2 YNNKEL (reference sequence). V gave up 1 base and J gave up 3 bases; unmatched junction bases: 11. The chain's CDR3 is CASSQVGGGIKDYEQYF. DNA for the CDR3: TGTGCCAGCAGCCAAGTAGGCGGGGGGATCAAAGACTACGAGCAGTACTTC.

This clonotype has just a few counts. The V and J genes are TRBV4-1 and TRBJ2-5, with D perhaps assigned TRBD1 or TRBD2 (5 bases each). V lost 4 bases and J lost 6, with 21 bases in between. Germline V lookup: CDR1 MGHRA, CDR2 YSYEKL. This CDR3 comprises 16 residues. The DNA of the CDR3 is TGCGCCAGCAGCCGCCCTGGACTCGGGACCGGCAAGACCCAGTACTTC. Protein: CASSRPGLGTGKTQYF.

This chain joins TRBV29-1 and TRBJ2-1; no clear D gene. Germline CDR1 reads SQVTM; CDR2 reads ANQGSEA. The CDR3 spans 12 residues. V was shortened by 6 bases and J by 4 bases, with 10 bases between the two germline ends. The CDR3 DNA is TGCAGCGTAAGCCCGCGGTACAATGAGCAGTTCTTC. Its protein is CSVSPRYNEQFF.

This clonotype came up many times. This chain uses TRBV4-2 with TRBJ1-2; the D gene is possibly TRBD1 (5 bases). Trimming took off 0 bases at V and 2 bases at J, with 7 bases between the two ends. CDR1 is LGHNA, CDR2 YNFKEQ, per germline. CDR3 length: 14 amino acids. The CDR3 sequence: CASSQERGNYGYTF. The CDR3 DNA is TGTGCCAGCAGCCAAGAGAGGGGCAACTATGGCTACACCTTC.

This clonotype was detected many times. The CDR3 here is CASSFRLAGGPLETQYF. CDR3 bases: TGTGCCAGCAGTTTCAGACTAGCGGGGGGCCCGCTGGAGACCCAGTACTTC. The gene calls are TRBV12-3 or TRBV12-4 and TRBJ2-5, with TRBD2 matching 13 bases. After removal of 3 bases from V and 5 bases from J, the junction contained 9 bases not matched to a gene. The CDR3 extends over 17 amino acids.

CDR3 in DNA: TGTGCTAGTGGTTTGGAGGGGGCTAGTGAGCAGTTCTTC. It is translated as CASGLEGASEQFF. The chain carries TRBV12-5 and TRBJ2-5; 7 bases agree with TRBD1. The closer fit of TRBJ2-1 to the DNA end suggests the J call may be wrong. The CDR3 totals 13 residues. Germline V gene data show CDR1 as LGHNT and CDR2 as FRNRAP.

The chain joins TRBV5-1 to TRBJ2-5; 7 bases agree with TRBD1. The germline V gene has CDR1 SGHRS and CDR2 YFSETQ. The CDR3 has 15 amino acids. V trimming: 2 bases; J trimming: 1 base; junction bases outside the gene matches: 5. This CDR3 is CASSFLGTVQETQYF. The CDR3 nucleotides read TGCGCCAGCAGCTTCCTCGGGACAGTCCAAGAGACCCAGTACTTC.

This chain joins TRBV3-1 and TRBJ1-2; 11 positions match TRBD1. Per germline, CDR1 LGHDT and CDR2 YNNKEL (reference sequence). V lost 4 bases to trimming and J lost 1 base; unmatched junction nucleotides: 11. CDR3 size: 18 residues. CDR3 amino acids: CASSRTLGQGDFNYGYTF. As DNA, the CDR3 is TGTGCCAGCAGCCGCACCCTGGGACAGGGGGACTTTAACTATGGCTACACCTTC. The full variable domain, its missing parts supplied by reference TRBV3-1 and TRBJ1-2, is DTAVSQTPKYLVTQMGNDKSIKCEQNLGHDTMYWYKQDSKKFLKIMFSYNNKELIINETVPNRFSPKSPDKAHLNLHINSLELGDSAVYFCASSRTLGQGDFNYGYTFGSGTRLTVV.

The chain joins TRBV7-9 to TRBJ2-7; unclear D gene. Looked up from germline, CDR1 is SEHNR and CDR2 is FQNEAQ (reference sequence). This CDR3 is 13 amino acids long. Trimming cost V 4 bases and J 2 bases, with 9 bases left between them. CDR3 sequence (DNA): TGTGCCAGCAGCTCCCTAACAGCCTACGAGCAGTACTTC. Amino acid sequence: CASSSLTAYEQYF. The complete variable domain, with remaining parts taken from reference TRBV7-9 and TRBJ2-7, reads DTGVSQNPRHKITKRGQNVTFRCDPISEHNRLYWYRQTLGQGPEFLTYFQNEAQLEKSRLLSDRFSAERPKGSFSTLEIQRTEQGDSAMYLCASSSLTAYEQYFGPGTRLTVT.

V gene TRBV2 combines with J gene TRBJ1-2, with a weak D call TRBD1 (5 bases). Per the germline V gene, CDR1 is SNHLY and CDR2 is FYNNEI. The CDR3 extends over 15 amino acids. Trimming left V 7 bases short and J 0 bases short, with 15 bases between. This chain's CDR3 is CASTQGAAANYGYTF. CDR3 nucleotide sequence: TGTGCCAGCACGCAAGGGGCAGCAGCTAACTATGGCTACACCTTC.

There are many counts of this clonotype. The chain carries TRBV20-1 and TRBJ2-4, with 7 bases fitting TRBD2. The length of the CDR3 is 22 residues. The ends lost 0 bases at V and 0 bases at J; junction bases unmatched: 23. Germline assignment: CDR1 DFQATT and CDR2 SNEGSKA (reference sequence). The CDR3 DNA reads TGCAGTGCTAGAGAGGACATAAGTGCAATAGCGGGCCATAGAATAGCCAAAAACATTCAGTACTTC. It yields the protein CSAREDISAIAGHRIAKNIQYF.

The J gene is TRBJ2-1, the V gene TRBV5-1; the match to TRBD2 covers 13 bases. With V trimmed by 4 bases and J by 4 bases, 8 bases remained unmatched. The CDR3 has 17 residues. Looked up from germline, CDR1 is SGHRS and CDR2 is YFSETQ. The CDR3 loop reads CASSARTSGGQYNEQFF. As DNA, the CDR3 is TGCGCCAGCAGCGCCAGGACTAGCGGGGGCCAGTACAATGAGCAGTTCTTC. The entire variable domain, with the rest obtained from reference TRBV5-1 and TRBJ2-1, is as follows: KAGVTQTPRYLIKTRGQQVTLSCSPISGHRSVSWYQQTPGQGLQFLFEYFSETQRNKGNFPGRFSGRQFSNSRSEMNVSTLELGDSALYLCASSARTSGGQYNEQFFGPGTRLTVL.

The chain recombines TRBV28 with TRBJ2-3; D is perhaps TRBD1 (6 bases). The germline V gene has CDR1 MDHEN and CDR2 SYDVKM. Trimming removed 8 bases from V and 3 bases from J, with 18 bases in between. The CDR3 contains 15 residues. CDR3 nucleotides: TGTGCCAGCTCGGTTGGGGGCAGGGTGACAGATACGCAGTATTTT. Amino acid sequence: CASSVGGRVTDTQYF.

The rearrangement uses TRBV6-2 or TRBV6-3 and TRBJ1-6; a weak D match, TRBD1 (6 bases). Per germline, CDR1 MNHEY and CDR2 SVGEGT. The germline V and J ends were trimmed by 5 bases and 7 bases, with 9 bases remaining between them. CDR3 size: 13 residues. DNA for the CDR3: TGTGCCAGCAGTGGACAGACCAATTCACCCCTCCACTTT. Amino acids: CASSGQTNSPLHF.

This clonotype was counted between two and nine times. This chain links TRBV20-1 with TRBJ1-4, with TRBD1 identical over 9 bases. The germline gives CDR1 DFQATT, CDR2 SNEGSKA (reference sequence). The CDR3 has 15 residues. Unmatched junction bases numbered 5, after V lost 0 bases and J lost 6 bases. CDR3 in amino acids: CSARDLGQGYEKLFF. In nucleotides, the CDR3 is TGCAGTGCTAGAGATCTGGGACAGGGATATGAAAAACTGTTTTTT.

The table lists this clonotype with a few counts. This chain links TRBV2 with TRBJ2-5; D may be TRBD1 (5 bases). The end of the DNA fits TRBJ2-7 better, so the J call may be wrong. The CDR3 length is 12 residues. Germline CDR1 reads SNHLY; CDR2 reads FYNNEI. The CDR3 nucleotides read TGTGCCAGCACGACGGACACCTACGAGCAGTACTTC. Translating gives CASTTDTYEQYF.

This clonotype was seen a handful of times. The chain has TRBV4-3 and TRBJ2-5, with 11 nucleotides matching TRBD1. The DNA end is a closer match to TRBJ2-1, so the J assignment may be wrong. The CDR3 has 16 amino acids. Germline values: CDR1 LGHNA, CDR2 YSLEER. The CDR3 DNA reads as TGCGCCAGCAGCCAAGGGGGAGGGACAGGGGGCAATGAGCAGTTCTTC. Translation: CASSQGGGTGGNEQFF.

V gene TRBV12-3 or TRBV12-4 combines with J gene TRBJ1-5; D is perhaps TRBD1 (6 bases). Trimming cost V 5 bases and J 10 bases, with 21 bases left between them. CDR3 length: 15 amino acids. CDR3: CASSVIRDTNLPQHF. CDR3 in DNA: TGTGCCAGCAGTGTTATCCGGGACACAAATTTACCCCAGCATTTT.

This clonotype was picked up a small number of times. The chain is built from TRBV29-1 and TRBJ1-5; 7 nucleotides align to TRBD1. CDR1 is SQVTM and CDR2 is ANQGSEA in the germline V gene. This CDR3 is built from 13 residues. J was trimmed by 6 bases and V by 6 bases; bases with no gene match: 8. The CDR3 DNA reads as TGCAGCGTGACAACGGGACAGCTTCAGCCCCAGCATTTT. Amino acids: CSVTTGQLQPQHF. The whole variable domain, filled in from reference TRBV29-1 and TRBJ1-5, reads SAVISQKPSRDICQRGTSLTIQCQVDSQVTMMFWYRQQPGQSLTLIATANQGSEATYESGFVIDKFPISRPNLTFSTLTVSNMSPEDSSIYLCSVTTGQLQPQHFGDGTRLSIL.